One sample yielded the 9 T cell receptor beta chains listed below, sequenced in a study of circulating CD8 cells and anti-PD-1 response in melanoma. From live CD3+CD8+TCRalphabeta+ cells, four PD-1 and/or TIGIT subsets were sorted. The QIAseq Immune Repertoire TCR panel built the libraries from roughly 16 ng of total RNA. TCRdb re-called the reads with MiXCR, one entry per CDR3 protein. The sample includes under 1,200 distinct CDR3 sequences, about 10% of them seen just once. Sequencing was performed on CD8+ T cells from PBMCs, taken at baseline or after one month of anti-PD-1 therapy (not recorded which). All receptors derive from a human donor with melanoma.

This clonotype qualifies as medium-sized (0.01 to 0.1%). The CDR3 DNA reads as TGTGCCAGCAGCCCCTCCCCATCCGGGGTCGCCCCCTACAATGAGCAGTTCTTC. Translating it yields CASSPSPSGVAPYNEQFF. The V and J genes are TRBV12-3 or TRBV12-4 and TRBJ2-1; D may be TRBD2 (5 bases). V was trimmed by 6 bases and J by 2 bases, leaving 23 bases between them. The CDR3 consists of 18 residues.

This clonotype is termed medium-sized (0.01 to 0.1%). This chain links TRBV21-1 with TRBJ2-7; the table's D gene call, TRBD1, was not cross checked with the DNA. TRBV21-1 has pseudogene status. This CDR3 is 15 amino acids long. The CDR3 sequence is CASSKGGPVSYEQYF. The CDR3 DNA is TGTGCCAGCAGCAAAGGTGGTCCTGTCTCCTACGAGCAGTACTTC.

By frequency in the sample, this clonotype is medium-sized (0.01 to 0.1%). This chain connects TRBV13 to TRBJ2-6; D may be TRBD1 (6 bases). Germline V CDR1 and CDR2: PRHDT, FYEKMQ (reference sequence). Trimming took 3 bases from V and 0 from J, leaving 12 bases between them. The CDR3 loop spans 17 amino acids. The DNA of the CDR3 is TGTGCCAGCAGCTTGGGGGCCTACCCCTCTGGGGCCAACGTCCTGACTTTC. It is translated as CASSLGAYPSGANVLTF.

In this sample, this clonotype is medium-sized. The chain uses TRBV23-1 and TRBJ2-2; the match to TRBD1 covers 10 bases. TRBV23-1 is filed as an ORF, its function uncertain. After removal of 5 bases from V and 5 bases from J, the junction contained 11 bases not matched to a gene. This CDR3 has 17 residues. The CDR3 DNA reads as TGCGCCAGCAGTTCGGGCGGGGACAGGGGAAAAACCGGGGAGCTGTTTTTT. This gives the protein CASSSGGDRGKTGELFF.

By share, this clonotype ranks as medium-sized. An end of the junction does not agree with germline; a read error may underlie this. CDR3 in DNA: TGTGCCAGTAGTATAGTACACCTGAACAGTGAAGCTTTCTTT. It specifies CASSIVHLNSEAFF. The chain links TRBV19 to TRBJ1-1, with D unclear. The germline V gene encodes CDR1 LNHDA and CDR2 SQIVND (reference sequence). CDR3 length: 14 residues.

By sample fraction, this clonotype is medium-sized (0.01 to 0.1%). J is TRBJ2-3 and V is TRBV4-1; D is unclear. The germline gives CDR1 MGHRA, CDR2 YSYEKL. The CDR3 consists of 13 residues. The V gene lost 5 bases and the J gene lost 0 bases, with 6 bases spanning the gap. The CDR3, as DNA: TGCGCCAGCAGCGCAGCTAGCACAGATACGCAGTATTTT. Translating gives CASSAASTDTQYF.

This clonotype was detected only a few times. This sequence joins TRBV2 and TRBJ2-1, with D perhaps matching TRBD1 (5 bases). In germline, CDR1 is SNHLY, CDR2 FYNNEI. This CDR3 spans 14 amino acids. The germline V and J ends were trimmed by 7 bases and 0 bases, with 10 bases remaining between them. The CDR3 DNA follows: TGTGCCAGCAATAGACAGAGCTCCTACAATGAGCAGTTCTTC. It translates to CASNRQSSYNEQFF.

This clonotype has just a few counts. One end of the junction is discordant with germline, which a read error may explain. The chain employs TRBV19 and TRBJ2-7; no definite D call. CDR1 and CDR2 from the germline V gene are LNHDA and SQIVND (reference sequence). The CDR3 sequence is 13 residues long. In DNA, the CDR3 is TGTGCCGGTAGTATACGCAGTGCCTACGAGCAGTACTTC. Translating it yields CAGSIRSAYEQYF.

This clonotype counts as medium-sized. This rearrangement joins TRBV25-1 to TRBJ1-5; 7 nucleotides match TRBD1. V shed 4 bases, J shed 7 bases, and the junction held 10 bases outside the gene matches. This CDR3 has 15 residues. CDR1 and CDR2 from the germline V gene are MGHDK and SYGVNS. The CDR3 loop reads CASSGEEGAGQPQHF. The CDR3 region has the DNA TGTGCCAGCAGTGGGGAGGAGGGGGCTGGGCAGCCCCAGCATTTT.